The following is a TCR beta chain sequence with its context. In this sample, this clone turned up once. Its target antigen remains unknown. Per-base quality was not reported, and no clone a single base away is much larger than it. The CDR3 contains 16 residues, cysteine and phenylalanine counted. Only CDR3 DNA is held: 48 bases, read in frame from base 1. The germline V gene supplies CDR1 MGHRA and CDR2 YSYEKL. A single peripheral blood draw of approximately 0.11 L on average was collected from each donor into heparinised tubes. Naive, central memory, regulatory and stem cell-like memory CD4+ T cells were sorted on a BD FACSAria II using a panel including CD45RO, CCR7, CD25, CD127, CD95 and CD27. Purity was above 95% for every sorted population. PBMCs were isolated right away by Lymphoprep density gradient centrifugation and were stained directly, without culture. So that batch effects would be minimized, each experiment stained and sorted samples in pairs, pairing one healthy donor with one patient.

These data originate in a study of beta chain features in type 1 diabetes (dated by TCRdb to the late 2010s). About the full investigation: Mean age, gender distribution, total cell number and subset yield did not differ between patients and healthy donors. Across all samples, approximately 100 million sorted cells were examined, and cell number per subset correlated strongly with RNA yield. The study compared TCRB repertoires of sorted circulating CD4+ T cell subsets between recently diagnosed type 1 diabetes patients and matched healthy donors. Whereas all 30 or so donors provided naive and central memory subsets, regulatory and stem cell-like memory subsets were isolated from just 8 patients and roughly 8 healthy donors. The paper as a whole reports these results and caveats: Naive, central memory and regulatory TCRB repertoires appeared more similar among patients than among healthy donors. At VDJ recombination sites, patients with type 1 diabetes made fewer insertions and deleted more nucleotides, a pattern implying thymic rearrangement abnormalities. Because cDNA rather than genomic DNA was sequenced, highly expressing activated cells could have been over-represented, although no difference in activation and CD3 levels was found between groups. Shorter templates might have been favored by PCR, but patient and control samples were amplified and corrected together, so both groups would have been affected equally by any skew. In all four CD4+ subsets, TCRB CDR3 length was moderately but significantly shorter in type 1 diabetes patients. Because the HLA sub-analyses included only small numbers of individuals, any influence of HLA type on TCRB rearrangement was left unresolved.

The entire amount of isolated RNA was reverse transcribed using the High Capacity cDNA Reverse Transcription Kit, so the sequenced TCRB transcripts were expressed ones. Deep immunoSEQ sequencing was performed on naive, central memory and regulatory T cell samples, with an average of approximately 4 million total reads per sample. Sorted cells were lysed in RLT buffer and RNA was extracted with DNase-treated RNeasy Micro or Mini kits, depending on cell number. Each cell subset was processed on its own to prevent cross-contamination, while patient and healthy donor samples were processed together. Using the immunoSEQ multiplex PCR, TCRB sequences were amplified from cDNA into 87-bp fragments spanning the CDR3 region. Amplicons were sequenced on the Illumina HiSeq platform. The authors processed their data as follows. Synthetic template baselines were used to correct PCR bias computationally, reads within Hamming distance 2 were collapsed together, and singletons that could not be merged were discarded. Reads were aligned to IMGT to assign V, D and J genes, CDR3 length, and insertions or deletions at six rearrangement sites. Within each subset, clonotype counts were normalized to sorted cell number, after which true diversity and Gini coefficients were computed with the tcR R package. Repertoire sharing was quantified using the overlap coefficient calculated on TCRB nucleotide sequences. Out-of-frame TCRB sequences from naive cells were analyzed to stand in for the pre-selection repertoire. This immuneACCESS table, as held by TCRdb, lists in-frame sequences with V and J called but not all clones. Of the missing ones, under half trace to an unresolved V gene in checked studies; the others have no known cause. V, J and clone size reflect that table, while D and trimming were determined from the DNA. Recorded for this sample are over 500,000 clones; roughly a sixth of them occurred a single time. Of the sample, around 0.1% is held by the ten largest clones.

The chain was built from TRBV4-1 and TRBJ2-5; the D region possibly corresponds to TRBD1 (8 bases align). With the DNA end fitting TRBJ2-7 better, the J assignment may be wrong. Source material: naive CD4+ T cells from blood. Taken with the paper, the label for cell subset or site translates to: true naive CD4+ T cells. The TCR sequence derives from a man between 18 and 35 years old in good health. The CDR3 corresponds to CASSQSGGRGRVEQYF. The nucleotides are TGCGCCAGCAGCCAATCGGGAGGCAGGGGGCGAGTCGAGCAGTACTTC.